The T cell receptor (beta chain) under discussion was sequenced for a study of blood T cell repertoires in COVID-19. The repertoire was sequenced with immunoSEQ multiplex PCR; TCRdb's copy has only in-frame clones and lacks some. The data hold roughly 100,000 clones, with roughly 80% observed a single time. The sequence derives from a woman aged 60-75 years with acute or convalescent COVID-19. Sequencing was carried out using peripheral blood.

CDR3 residues: CASSFGGYEQYF. CDR3 coding DNA: TGTGCCAGCAGTTTCGGGGGCTACGAGCAGTACTTC. V gene TRBV12-3 or TRBV12-4 combines with J gene TRBJ2-7; maybe TRBD2 (6 bases). This CDR3 has 12 amino acids. Trimming left V 3 bases short and J 3 bases short, with 6 bases between.